Below, one TCR beta chain is given with its context. Antigen unknown. Its ends do not fully match the called genes, so a read error is possible. The CDR3 contains 14 residues. The germline V gene encodes CDR1 SGHTA and CDR2 FQGNSA. These data belong to a study of post-analysis software for immune sequencing data. Across the whole study: Relapsing-remitting, secondary progressive and progressive-relapsing courses of multiple sclerosis were included.

Study results and limitations: Relative to controls, patients had about five TRBV segments at higher frequency, with TRBV5-6, TRBV5-1 and TRBV20-1 among these. Compared against controls, patients with multiple sclerosis displayed significantly lower normalized Chao1 diversity.

The library was made from cDNA and included unique molecular identifiers. TCRdb used MiXCR to reprocess the PCR reads, holding one entry per CDR3 protein. The data show 700,000 to 800,000 distinct CDR3 sequences, 25% to 30% seen once. The chain is built from TRBV7-2 and TRBJ2-7; D unclear. What was sequenced was blood. The source of this sequence is a girl aged 5-17 years with multiple sclerosis. DNA for the CDR3: TGTGCCAGCAGCTTAGCTGTAGCCTCCTACGGGCAGTACTTC. The encoded protein is CASSLAVASYGQYF.